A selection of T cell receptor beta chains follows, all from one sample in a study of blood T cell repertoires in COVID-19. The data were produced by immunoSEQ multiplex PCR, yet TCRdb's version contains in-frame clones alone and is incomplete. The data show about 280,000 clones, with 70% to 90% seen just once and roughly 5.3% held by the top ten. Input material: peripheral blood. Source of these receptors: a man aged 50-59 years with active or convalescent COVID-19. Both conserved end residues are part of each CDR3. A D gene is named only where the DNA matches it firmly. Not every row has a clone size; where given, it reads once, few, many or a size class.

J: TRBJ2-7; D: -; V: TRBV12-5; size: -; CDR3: CASGRGQTYEQYF; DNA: TGTGCTAGTGGTAGGGGCCAAACCTACGAGCAGTACTTC
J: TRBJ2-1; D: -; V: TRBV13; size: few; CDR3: CASSDNSVSYNEQFF; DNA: TGTGCCAGCAGCGATAATAGCGTCTCCTACAATGAGCAGTTCTTC
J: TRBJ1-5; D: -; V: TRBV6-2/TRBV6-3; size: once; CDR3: CASSYTAGAYSNQPQHF; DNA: TGTGCCAGCAGTTACACTGCAGGCGCCTATAGCAATCAGCCCCAGCATTTT
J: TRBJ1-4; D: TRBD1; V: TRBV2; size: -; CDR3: CASSVGQGGEYEKLFF; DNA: TGTGCCAGCAGTGTCGGACAGGGCGGAGAGTATGAAAAACTGTTTTTT
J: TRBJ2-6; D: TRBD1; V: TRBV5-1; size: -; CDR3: CASSLGQGASGANVLTF; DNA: TGCGCCAGCAGCTTGGGACAGGGGGCCTCTGGGGCCAACGTCCTGACTTTC
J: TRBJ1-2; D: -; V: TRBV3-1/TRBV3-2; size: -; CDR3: CASTSEGNYGYTF; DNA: TGTGCCAGCACCTCAGAGGGTAACTATGGCTACACCTTC
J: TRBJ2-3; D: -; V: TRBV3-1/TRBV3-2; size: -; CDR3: CASSLLGGAPTNTQYF; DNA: TGTGCCAGCAGCCTTCTAGGGGGAGCCCCCACGAATACGCAGTATTTT
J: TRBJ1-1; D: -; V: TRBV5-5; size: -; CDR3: CASWRATEAFF; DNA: TGTGCCAGCTGGAGAGCCACTGAAGCTTTCTTT
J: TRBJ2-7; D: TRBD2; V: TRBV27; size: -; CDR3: CASRKTSGGTYEQYF; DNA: TGTGCCAGCAGGAAGACTAGCGGGGGAACCTACGAGCAGTACTTC
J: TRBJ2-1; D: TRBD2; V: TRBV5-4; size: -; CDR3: CASSLALAGEGEQFF; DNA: TGTGCCAGCAGCTTGGCGCTAGCGGGAGAGGGTGAGCAGTTCTTC
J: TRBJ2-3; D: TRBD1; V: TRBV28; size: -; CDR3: CASSIPQGAATDTQYF; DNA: TGTGCCAGCAGTATACCTCAGGGGGCGGCCACAGATACGCAGTATTTT
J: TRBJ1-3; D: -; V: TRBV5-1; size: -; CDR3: CASSLSVRGPGNTIYF; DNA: TGCGCCAGCAGCTTGTCCGTGCGGGGCCCTGGAAACACCATATATTTT
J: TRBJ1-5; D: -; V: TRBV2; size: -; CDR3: CASSAGRNQPQHF; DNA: TGTGCCAGCAGTGCAGGCCGCAATCAGCCCCAGCATTTT
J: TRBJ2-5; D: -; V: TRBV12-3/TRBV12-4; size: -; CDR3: CASSLRPQETQYF; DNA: TGTGCCAGCAGTTTGCGGCCCCAAGAGACCCAGTACTTC
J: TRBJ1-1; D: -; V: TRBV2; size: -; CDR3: CATRTELNTEAFF; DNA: TGTGCCACCCGGACAGAACTAAACACTGAAGCTTTCTTT
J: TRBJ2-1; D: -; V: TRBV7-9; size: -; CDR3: CASSSTSYNEQFF; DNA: TGTGCCAGCAGCTCAACTTCCTACAATGAGCAGTTCTTC
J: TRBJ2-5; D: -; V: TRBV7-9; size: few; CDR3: CASSLRVRETQYF; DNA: TGTGCCAGCAGCTTGAGGGTCAGGGAGACCCAGTACTTC
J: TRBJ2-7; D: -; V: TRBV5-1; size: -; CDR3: CASSPGTFYEQYF; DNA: TGCGCCAGCAGCCCGGGGACATTCTACGAGCAGTACTTC
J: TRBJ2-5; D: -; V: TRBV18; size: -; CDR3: CASSPPSLGRETQYF; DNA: TGTGCCAGCTCACCTCCATCACTAGGCCGGGAGACCCAGTACTTC
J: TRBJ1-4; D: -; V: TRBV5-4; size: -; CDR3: CASSPGGTNEKLFF; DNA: TGTGCCAGCAGCCCGGGGGGGACTAATGAAAAACTGTTTTTT
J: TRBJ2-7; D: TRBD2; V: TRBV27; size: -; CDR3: CASTKRGTSDIYEQYF; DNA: TGTGCCAGTACTAAACGAGGGACTAGCGACATCTACGAGCAGTACTTC
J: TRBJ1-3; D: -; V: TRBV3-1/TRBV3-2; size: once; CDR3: CASSQGGGEWNTIYF; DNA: TGTGCCAGCAGCCAAGGAGGGGGGGAATGGAACACCATATATTTT
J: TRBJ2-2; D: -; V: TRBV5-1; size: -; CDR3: CASSGGTANTGELFF; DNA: TGCGCCAGCAGCGGCGGGACAGCGAACACCGGGGAGCTGTTTTTT
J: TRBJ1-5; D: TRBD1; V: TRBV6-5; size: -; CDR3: CASSSRQGLQPQHF; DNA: TGTGCCAGCAGCTCTAGACAGGGCCTCCAGCCCCAGCATTTT
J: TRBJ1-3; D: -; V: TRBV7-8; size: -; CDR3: CASSYSGGSVANTIYF; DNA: TGTGCCAGCAGCTACAGCGGGGGTAGTGTTGCAAACACCATATATTTT
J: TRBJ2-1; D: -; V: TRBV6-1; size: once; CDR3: CASSELGGPPYNEQFF; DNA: TGTGCCAGCAGTGAATTAGGAGGCCCTCCCTACAATGAGCAGTTCTTC
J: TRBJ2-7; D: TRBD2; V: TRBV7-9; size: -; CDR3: CASSPPSAGTNPREQYF; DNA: TGTGCCAGCAGCCCCCCCTCGGCCGGGACTAACCCTCGTGAGCAGTACTTC
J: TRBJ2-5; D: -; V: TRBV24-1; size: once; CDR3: CATSDPTRGTQYF; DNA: TGTGCCACCAGTGATCCCACACGGGGGACCCAGTACTTC
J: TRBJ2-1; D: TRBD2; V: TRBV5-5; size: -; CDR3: CASSLGMTSHLNEQFF; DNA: TGTGCCAGCAGCTTGGGAATGACTAGCCACCTCAATGAGCAGTTCTTC
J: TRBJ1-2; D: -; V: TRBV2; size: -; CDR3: CASMKRYRDLINYGYTF; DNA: TGTGCCAGCATGAAGAGATACAGGGATCTCATTAACTATGGCTACACCTTC
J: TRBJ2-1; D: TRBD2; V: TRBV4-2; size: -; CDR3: CASSQEPAGGGAYNEQFF; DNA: TGTGCCAGCAGCCAAGAACCAGCGGGAGGGGGTGCCTACAATGAGCAGTTCTTC
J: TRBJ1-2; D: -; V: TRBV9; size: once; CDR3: CASSVVNGGYTF; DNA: TGTGCCAGCAGCGTAGTAAACGGTGGCTACACCTTC
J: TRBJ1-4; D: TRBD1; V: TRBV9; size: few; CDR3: CASSPGQGGPHNEKLFF; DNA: TGTGCCAGCAGCCCAGGACAGGGAGGGCCCCATAATGAAAAACTGTTTTTT
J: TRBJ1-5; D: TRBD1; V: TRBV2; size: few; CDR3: CASSGGTGGGQPQHF; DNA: TGTGCCAGCAGTGGGGGGACAGGGGGCGGTCAGCCCCAGCATTTT
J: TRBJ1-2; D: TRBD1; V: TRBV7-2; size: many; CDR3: CASSLGQGNWYGYTF; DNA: TGTGCCAGCAGCTTAGGACAGGGGAATTGGTATGGCTACACCTTC
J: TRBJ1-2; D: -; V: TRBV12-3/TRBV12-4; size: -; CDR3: CASSSTPRGSYTF; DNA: TGTGCCAGCAGTTCAACACCCAGGGGCAGCTACACCTTC
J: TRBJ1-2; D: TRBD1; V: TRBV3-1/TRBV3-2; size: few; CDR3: CASTSQGTPYGYTF; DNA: TGTGCCAGCACCTCACAGGGGACTCCCTATGGCTACACCTTC
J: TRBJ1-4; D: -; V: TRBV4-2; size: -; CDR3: CASSSSIGGQDEKLFF; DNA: TGTGCCAGCAGCTCCTCGATCGGGGGGCAGGACGAAAAACTGTTTTTT
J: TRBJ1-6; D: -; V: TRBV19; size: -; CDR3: CASSMLFGADYNSPLHF; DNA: TGTGCCAGTAGTATGCTGTTCGGAGCGGACTATAATTCACCCCTCCACTTT
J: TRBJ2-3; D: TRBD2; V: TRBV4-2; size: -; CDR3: CASSQTGIAGGGGTDTQYF; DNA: TGTGCCAGCAGCCAGACGGGGATCGCGGGAGGGGGGGGCACAGATACGCAGTATTTT
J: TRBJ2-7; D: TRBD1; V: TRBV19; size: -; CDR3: CASSTRTGEYEQYF; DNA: TGTGCCAGTAGTACTCGGACAGGAGAATACGAGCAGTACTTC
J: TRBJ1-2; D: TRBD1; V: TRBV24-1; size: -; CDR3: CATSDLGQAPPGLHGYTF; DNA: TGTGCCACCAGTGATTTGGGACAGGCCCCTCCTGGGCTCCATGGCTACACCTTC
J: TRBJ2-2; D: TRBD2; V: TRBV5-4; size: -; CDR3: CASSFPSSGRGTGELFF; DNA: TGTGCCAGCAGCTTCCCTTCTAGCGGACGGGGCACCGGGGAGCTGTTTTTT
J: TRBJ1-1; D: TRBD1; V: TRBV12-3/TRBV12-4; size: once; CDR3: CASRMTGSAFF; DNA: TGTGCCAGCAGGATGACAGGGTCTGCTTTCTTT
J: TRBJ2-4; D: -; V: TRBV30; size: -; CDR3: CAWSEGQPLAKNIQYF; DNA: TGTGCCTGGAGTGAGGGGCAGCCTCTAGCCAAAAACATTCAGTACTTC
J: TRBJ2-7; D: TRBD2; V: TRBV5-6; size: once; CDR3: CASSSSGSTYEQYF; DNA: TGTGCCAGCAGCTCTAGCGGGAGCACCTACGAGCAGTACTTC
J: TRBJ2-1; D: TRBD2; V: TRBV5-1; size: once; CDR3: CASSWGLAGPSYNEQFF; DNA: TGCGCCAGCAGCTGGGGACTAGCGGGACCATCCTACAATGAGCAGTTCTTC
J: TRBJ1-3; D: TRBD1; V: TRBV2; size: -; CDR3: CASIDRGGNTIYF; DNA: TGTGCCAGCATCGACAGGGGAGGAAACACCATATATTTT
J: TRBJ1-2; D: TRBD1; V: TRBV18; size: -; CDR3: CASSPMVAGGDYGYTF; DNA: TGTGCCAGCTCACCAATGGTAGCAGGGGGAGACTATGGCTACACCTTC
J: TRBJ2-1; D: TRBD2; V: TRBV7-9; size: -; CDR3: CASSLDRTSSYNEQFF; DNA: TGTGCCAGCAGCTTAGATAGGACTAGCTCCTACAATGAGCAGTTCTTC
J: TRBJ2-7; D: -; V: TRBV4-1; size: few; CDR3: CASSQDPGSEQYF; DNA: TGCGCCAGCAGCCAAGACCCCGGGTCCGAGCAGTACTTC
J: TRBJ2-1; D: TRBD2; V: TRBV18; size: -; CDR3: CASSPRKTSGRYNEQFF; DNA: TGTGCCAGCTCACCGCGGAAGACTAGCGGGCGTTACAATGAGCAGTTCTTC
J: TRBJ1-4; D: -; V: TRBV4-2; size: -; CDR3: CASSQDPTGNEKLFF; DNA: TGTGCCAGCAGCCAAGATCCCACGGGGAATGAAAAACTGTTTTTT